A single sample gave rise to the 28 T cell receptor beta chains below, sequenced in a study of CD8+CD57+ T cells in acquired aplastic anemia. Genomic DNA, the template, was used for profiling of the TCR beta VDJ and CDR3. TCRdb reanalysed the reads using MiXCR and keeps one entry per CDR3 protein. This sample has 200,000 to 250,000 distinct CDR3 sequences, with about 37% found just once. Sequenced input: sorted CD4+, CD8+, or CD8+CD57+ T cells (not recorded which) from PBMCs. The receptors originated from a human donor in good health, serving as a control.

This clonotype was recorded a few times. This rearrangement joins TRBV11-2 to TRBJ2-3; tentatively, D is TRBD1 (6 bases). The V end lost 3 bases, the J end lost 7 bases, and 23 bases lay between the germline ends. This CDR3 is 17 amino acids long. Germline V gene sequence: CDR1 SGHAT, CDR2 FQNNGV. CDR3 loop: CASSLRESGQGINTQYF. The CDR3 DNA reads as TGTGCCAGCAGCTTGAGGGAATCTGGGCAGGGGATCAATACGCAGTATTTT. Complete variable domain (other parts from reference TRBV11-2 and TRBJ2-3): EAGVAQSPRYKIIEKRQSVAFWCNPISGHATLYWYQQILGQGPKLLIQFQNNGVVDDSQLPKDRFSAERLKGVDSTLKIQPAKLEDSAVYLCASSLRESGQGINTQYFGPGTRLTVL.

This clonotype showed up many times. The J gene is TRBJ1-4, the V gene TRBV20-1; a weak D match, TRBD1 (5 bases). Germline lookup yields CDR1 DFQATT and CDR2 SNEGSKA (reference sequence). Trimming left V 3 bases short and J 7 bases short, with 9 bases between. CDR3 length: 12 residues. CDR3 nucleotide sequence: TGCAGTGCTAGCCAGGGAGGTGAAAAACTGTTTTTT. This sequence encodes CSASQGGEKLFF.

The genes are TRBV18 and TRBJ1-2; 8 bases are shared with TRBD1. This CDR3 spans 14 amino acids. The ends lost 8 bases at V and 1 base at J; junction bases unmatched: 6. The germline gives CDR1 KGHSH, CDR2 LQKENI. CDR3 sequence (DNA): TGTGCCAGCCCACTGACAGGGGATAACTATGGCTACACCTTC. Protein: CASPLTGDNYGYTF.

Note on this clonotype: One end of the junction fails to match germline, which may point to a read error. The V gene is TRBV20-1, the J gene TRBJ2-1, with TRBD1 as a possible D gene (6 bases). CDR1 is DFQATT, CDR2 SNEGSKA, per germline (reference sequence). The CDR3 is made up of 15 amino acids. The CDR3 sequence is CSARGPTGGYNKQFF. Here the CDR3 DNA reads TGCAGTGCTAGAGGACCGACAGGAGGTTACAATAAGCAGTTCTTC.

The chain links TRBV7-9 to TRBJ2-7; TRBD2 matches 8 bases. With V trimmed by 4 bases and J by 6 bases, 5 bases remained unmatched. CDR3 length equals 13 residues. Per the germline V gene, CDR1 is SEHNR and CDR2 is FQNEAQ (reference sequence). The CDR3 nucleotides are TGTGCCAGCAGCTCTTCAACTAGCGGCGAGCAGTACTTC. This encodes CASSSSTSGEQYF. The whole variable domain, remainder taken from reference TRBV7-9 and TRBJ2-7, is DTGVSQNPRHKITKRGQNVTFRCDPISEHNRLYWYRQTLGQGPEFLTYFQNEAQLEKSRLLSDRFSAERPKGSFSTLEIQRTEQGDSAMYLCASSSSTSGEQYFGPGTRLTVT.

This clonotype was recorded many times. The chain has TRBV7-2 and TRBJ1-1; D possibly corresponds to TRBD1 (5 bases). Germline CDR1 and CDR2: SGHTA and FQGNSA. V lost 5 bases and J lost 1, with 11 bases in between. The CDR3 sequence is 14 residues long. CDR3 DNA sequence: TGTGCCAGCAGCCTGTATGGGGGGAACACTGAAGCTTTCTTT. Translating gives CASSLYGGNTEAFF.

The chain employs TRBV15 and TRBJ1-5; D possibly corresponds to TRBD1 (6 bases). Germline-derived CDR1 and CDR2 are LNHNV and YYDKDF (reference sequence). The ends were cut back, 2 bases at V and 5 bases at J, with 19 bases in the middle. The CDR3 loop spans 17 amino acids. The CDR3 DNA reads TGTGCCACCAGCAGAACCGAAAACAGGGACGGATATCAGCCCCAGCATTTT. It codes for CATSRTENRDGYQPQHF. Filled out from reference TRBV15 and TRBJ1-5, the complete variable domain reads DAMVIQNPRYQVTQFGKPVTLSCSQTLNHNVMYWYQQKSSQAPKLLFHYYDKDFNNEADTPDNFQSRRPNTSFCFLDIRSPGLGDTAMYLCATSRTENRDGYQPQHFGDGTRLSIL.

This clonotype was counted a few times. The V call is TRBV29-1, the J call TRBJ2-7, with D possibly TRBD1 on 6 matching bases. Germline V gene lookup returns CDR1 SQVTM and CDR2 ANQGSEA. CDR3 size: 18 residues. V gave up 7 bases and J gave up 7 bases, with 35 bases separating them. CDR3 nucleotides: TGCAGCGCCGTGGTCGGTACCAATGTCGGGCAGGGGCGATGGGAGCAGTACTTC. Amino acid sequence: CSAVVGTNVGQGRWEQYF.

This clonotype came up many times. V and J are TRBV5-1 and TRBJ1-2, with D uncertain. The germline CDR1 and CDR2 sequences are SGHRS and YFSETQ. The V gene lost 0 bases and the J gene lost 4 bases, with 10 bases spanning the gap. CDR3 length: 14 amino acids. The CDR3 here is CASSLAAGGYGYTF. CDR3 DNA: TGCGCCAGCAGCTTGGCCGCGGGCGGCTATGGCTACACCTTC.

This clonotype has a count of ten or more. The chain recombines TRBV7-9 with TRBJ2-3; D remains ambiguous. Trimming left V 3 bases short and J 5 bases short, with 3 bases between. The germline gives CDR1 SEHNR, CDR2 FQNEAQ (reference sequence). This CDR3 has 11 amino acids. CDR3 in amino acids: CASSFLDTQYF. The CDR3, as DNA: TGTGCCAGCAGCTTTTTAGATACGCAGTATTTT.

This clonotype has at least ten counts. This rearrangement joins TRBV10-3 to TRBJ2-3; D unclear. This CDR3 is 15 amino acids long. V gave up 4 bases and J gave up 1 base, with 12 bases separating them. Germline V CDR1 and CDR2: ENHRY, SYGVKD. CDR3 DNA sequence: TGTGCCATCAGTGCTTCTGGGGAAGGCACAGATACGCAGTATTTT. Protein product: CAISASGEGTDTQYF.

This clonotype was detected a few times. The chain links TRBV29-1 to TRBJ1-2; 9 bases fit TRBD1. The germline gives CDR1 SQVTM, CDR2 ANQGSEA. This CDR3 has 12 amino acids. V lost 7 bases and J lost 6; bases outside the gene matches: 6. CDR3 bases: TGCAGCGACCGGGACAGGGTAAATGGCTACACCTTC. As protein: CSDRDRVNGYTF.

The sample holds one count of this clonotype. This sequence joins TRBV29-1 and TRBJ2-7; D is ambiguous. The length of the CDR3 is 11 residues. V lost 7 bases, J lost 3 bases, and 10 bases lay in between. Germline loops: CDR1 SQVTM, CDR2 ANQGSEA. The CDR3 DNA follows: TGCAGCGCTCGCGAGGACTACGAGCAGTACTTC. Amino acids: CSAREDYEQYF.

The chain is built from TRBV25-1 and TRBJ1-2; no firm D call. Trimming removed 5 bases from V and 4 bases from J, with 11 bases in between. This CDR3 is built from 13 residues. Per the germline V gene, CDR1 is MGHDK and CDR2 is SYGVNS. The CDR3 DNA is TGTGCCAGCAGTATCTCGGCAGCCTATGGCTACACCTTC. This gives the protein CASSISAAYGYTF.

This clonotype was detected many times. This chain uses TRBV19 with TRBJ1-1, with D unclear. The CDR3 loop spans 14 amino acids. V was shortened by 5 bases and J by 3 bases, with 13 bases between the two germline ends. Germline V gene data show CDR1 as LNHDA and CDR2 as SQIVND (reference sequence). DNA for the CDR3: TGTGCCAGTAGTTTAAAACAGACTTACACTGAAGCTTTCTTT. Translation: CASSLKQTYTEAFF.

The chain has TRBV2 and TRBJ2-3; D gene uncertain. Trimming removed 7 bases at V and 0 bases at J, with 14 bases between. CDR1 is SNHLY and CDR2 is FYNNEI in the germline V gene. This CDR3 spans 15 amino acids. Here the CDR3 DNA reads TGTGCCAGCACTAGGCCGGGCCCGAGCACAGATACGCAGTATTTT. Translated: CASTRPGPSTDTQYF.

The J gene is TRBJ2-5, the V gene TRBV5-1; D not resolved. V was pared by 1 base and J by 1 base, with 8 bases between. The CDR3 spans 14 residues. CDR1 and CDR2 from the germline V gene are SGHRS and YFSETQ. This CDR3 reads CASSLTATQETQYF. CDR3 nucleotides: TGCGCCAGCAGCTTGACGGCCACCCAAGAGACCCAGTACTTC.

Points on this clonotype: The junction does not match germline at one end; this may be a read error. The chain links TRBV24-1 to TRBJ2-1, with D tentatively TRBD1 (5 bases). CDR1 is KGHDR and CDR2 is SFDVKD in the germline V gene. This CDR3 is built from 14 residues. CDR3 sequence: CASSYSAREGEQFF. As DNA, the CDR3 is TGTGCCAGCAGTTACTCGGCCAGGGAAGGGGAGCAGTTCTTC.

In its sample, this clonotype was seen many times. The chain links TRBV6-4 to TRBJ2-3, with 7 bases that match TRBD2. This CDR3 spans 15 amino acids. Trimming cost V 6 bases and J 2 bases; bases outside gene matches: 8. Germline V lookup: CDR1 MRHNA, CDR2 SNTAGT. The CDR3 nucleotides are TGTGCCAGCAGGGAGCGGGGACGATACACAGATACGCAGTATTTT. Translating it yields CASRERGRYTDTQYF.

This clonotype was detected once. A much more abundant neighbour one base away suggests this may be a read error. The V gene is TRBV7-9, the J gene TRBJ2-3; D gene ambiguous. V shed 4 bases and J shed 2 bases, with 10 bases lying between them. In germline, CDR1 is SEHNR, CDR2 FQNEAQ (reference sequence). The CDR3 is made up of 14 amino acids. CDR3 protein: CASSSSPTTDTQYF. The CDR3 nucleotides read TGTGCCAGCAGCTCATCCCCAACCACAGATACGCAGTATTTT.

A word on this clonotype: The germline gene is not matched at one end of the junction; a read error may be the cause. The chain recombines TRBV12-3 or TRBV12-4 with TRBJ1-2; no clear D gene. The CDR3 runs 13 residues. The CDR3 DNA follows: TGTGCCGGCAGTCTAAAATCGGGTTATGGCTACACCTTC. Its translation is CAGSLKSGYGYTF.

This clonotype was seen ten or more times. Here the CDR3 DNA reads TGTGCCAGCAGTGAAGACAGGGGGCTTGGTGGCTACACCTTC. It codes for CASSEDRGLGGYTF. The V and J genes are TRBV2 and TRBJ1-2; 9 positions match TRBD1. V was clipped by 1 base and J by 7 bases; unmatched bases: 4. Germline V gene lookup returns CDR1 SNHLY and CDR2 FYNNEI. The CDR3 covers 14 residues.

This clonotype appeared a few times. It may be a read error: a sequence one base away is much more abundant. V is TRBV24-1 and J is TRBJ1-2; D is unresolved. The CDR3 loop spans 14 amino acids. Germline loops: CDR1 KGHDR, CDR2 SFDVKD. The CDR3 bases are TGTGCCACCAGTGACCCCGGGCGCGCCTATGGCCACACCTTC. It is translated as CATSDPGRAYGHTF.

A word on this clonotype: A much larger clone lies a single base off, so this may be a read error. The J gene is TRBJ2-7, the V gene TRBV2, with a tentative D call TRBD1 (6 bases). The CDR3 extends over 18 amino acids. Germline-derived CDR1 and CDR2 are SNHLY and FYNNEI. In DNA form, the CDR3 reads TGTGCCAGCAGTGACCGCCAAGGGGCTCGACAGGACAGCTACGAGCAGTGCTTC. This encodes CASSDRQGARQDSYEQCF.

This clonotype was recorded at least ten times. The rearrangement links TRBV30 to TRBJ2-7; 7 bases are shared with TRBD1. Germline assignment: CDR1 GTSNPN and CDR2 SVGIG (reference sequence). V gave up 0 bases and J gave up 7 bases; unmatched junction bases: 9. The CDR3 loop spans 14 amino acids. The DNA for the CDR3 is TGTGCCTGGAGTGTACTGACAGGGCTGGGGGAGCAGTACTTC. This sequence encodes CAWSVLTGLGEQYF.

This clonotype was observed a few times. The V call is TRBV15, the J call TRBJ1-2; D call uncertain. V gave up 11 bases and J gave up 4 bases, with 17 bases separating them. Germline assignment: CDR1 LNHNV and CDR2 YYDKDF (reference sequence). The CDR3 consists of 13 residues. Written as DNA, the CDR3 is TGTGCCTGCAGTAGCGAAAACTCCTATGGCTACACCTTC. Its translation is CACSSENSYGYTF.

This rearrangement joins TRBV5-8 to TRBJ1-5; D remains ambiguous. Germline CDR1 and CDR2: SGHTS and YDEGEE. The CDR3 loop spans 14 amino acids. V lost 2 bases and J 7 bases, leaving 13 bases between the germline ends. The CDR3 loop reads CASSFLLPGQPQHF. CDR3 bases: TGTGCCAGCAGCTTTTTACTGCCCGGGCAGCCCCAGCATTTT.

This clonotype was observed many times. The chain carries TRBV5-1 and TRBJ2-7, with a tentative D call TRBD1 (6 bases). CDR3 length: 16 amino acids. Germline loops: CDR1 SGHRS, CDR2 YFSETQ. Trimming removed 4 bases at V and 0 bases at J, with 17 bases between. The CDR3 spells CASSAGQRKFSYEQYF. Written as DNA, the CDR3 is TGCGCCAGCAGCGCCGGACAGAGGAAATTCTCCTACGAGCAGTACTTC.